This T cell receptor (beta chain) comes out of a study of shared clonotypes between healthy human individuals. The wider study: The cohort comprised a couple of women and three men. Their ages spanned 18 to 49 years. Study outcomes and limitations: Among non-shared clonotypes, generation probabilities were lower than among those shared by all four donors.

V gave up 4 bases and J gave up 7 bases, with 14 bases separating them. Germline assignment: CDR1 MNHNS and CDR2 SASEGT. This CDR3 is 14 amino acids long. This clone was picked up a small number of times. Its antigen is unidentified. Clones were read by immunoSEQ multiplex PCR, and TCRdb kept only the in-frame ones, dropping some. This sample has roughly 700,000 clones; around 72% occur once, and the top ten carry 1.5% to 2%. The sequence came from a woman in her 30s in good health. Sequencing was carried out using memory CD4+ T cells sorted from blood. Subset indicated: CD45RA-negative fraction. This chain connects TRBV6-1 to TRBJ1-5; D not certain. CDR3 sequence: CASSGGDFSQPQHF. DNA of the CDR3: TGTGCCAGCAGTGGAGGAGACTTTAGCCAGCCCCAGCATTTT.